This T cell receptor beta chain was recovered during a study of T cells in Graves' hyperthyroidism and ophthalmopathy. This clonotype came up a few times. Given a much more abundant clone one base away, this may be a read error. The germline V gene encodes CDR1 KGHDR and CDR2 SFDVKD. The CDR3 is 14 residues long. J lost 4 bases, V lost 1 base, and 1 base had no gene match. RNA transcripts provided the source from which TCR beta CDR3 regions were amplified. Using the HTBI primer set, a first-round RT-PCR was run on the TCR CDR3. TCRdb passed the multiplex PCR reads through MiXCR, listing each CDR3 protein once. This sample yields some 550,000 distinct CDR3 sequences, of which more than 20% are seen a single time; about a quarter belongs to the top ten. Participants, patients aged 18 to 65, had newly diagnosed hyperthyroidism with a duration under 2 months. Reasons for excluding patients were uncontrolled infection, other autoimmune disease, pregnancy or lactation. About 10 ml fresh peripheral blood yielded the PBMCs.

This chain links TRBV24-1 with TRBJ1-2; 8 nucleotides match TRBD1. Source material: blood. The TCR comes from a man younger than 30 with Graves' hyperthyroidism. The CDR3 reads CATSDFDRGYGYTF. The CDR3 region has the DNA TGTGCCACCAGTGATTTCGACAGGGGCTATGGCTACACCTTC.